Below, 5 T cell receptor beta chains from the same sample are listed, as sequenced in a study of radiation and T cells in renal cell carcinoma. Time point indicated: baseline pretreatment blood. Documented treatment: 15 Gy SBRT to primary tumor, nephrectomy 4 weeks later. The table came from immunoSEQ multiplex PCR; TCRdb's copy has only in-frame clones and leaves some out. Here the sample spans about 140,000 clones, 70% to 90% being singletons. Source: blood, taken from a patient whose treatment included radiotherapy and nephrectomy. The receptors here all came from a woman in her forties or fifties with renal cell carcinoma.

This rearrangement joins TRBV7-2 to TRBJ2-2; 9 bases match TRBD1. The germline V gene encodes CDR1 SGHTA and CDR2 FQGNSA. The CDR3 length is 17 residues. V was pared by 5 bases and J by 4 bases, with 11 bases of the junction left unmatched. The DNA of the CDR3 is TGTGCCAGCAGCCTAACCGGGACAGGGTCAGGCACCGGGGAGCTGTTTTTT. Its translation: CASSLTGTGSGTGELFF.

The V and J genes are TRBV7-2 and TRBJ1-6; 7 nucleotides line up with TRBD1. V was clipped by 7 bases and J by 5 bases; unmatched bases: 5. CDR1 and CDR2 from the germline V gene are SGHTA and FQGNSA. The length of the CDR3 is 14 residues. CDR3 in DNA: TGTGCCAGCACTCAACAGGGGAATAATTCACCCCTCCACTTT. It specifies CASTQQGNNSPLHF.

This clone came up a few times. The V call is TRBV5-4, the J call TRBJ2-6; TRBD1 might be the D (5 bases). Trimming stripped 6 bases from V and 0 bases from J, with 19 bases between. The germline V gene has CDR1 SGHNT and CDR2 YYREEE (reference sequence). The CDR3 covers 18 residues. The CDR3 region has the DNA TGTGCCAGCACCGATGTCGAGGACACGTACTCTGGGGCCAACGTCCTGACTTTC. As protein: CASTDVEDTYSGANVLTF.

This rearrangement joins TRBV7-9 to TRBJ2-3; 14 bases are a match to TRBD2. The germline gives CDR1 SEHNR, CDR2 FQNEAQ (reference sequence). This CDR3 has 16 residues. With 4 bases clipped from V and 6 bases from J, the junction kept 6 bases outside the gene matches. The CDR3 DNA reads as TGTGCCAGCAGCTCCGGGACTAGCGGGAGTTATGATACGCAGTATTTT. Its translation: CASSSGTSGSYDTQYF. Filled out from reference TRBV7-9 and TRBJ2-3, the complete variable domain reads DTGVSQNPRHKITKRGQNVTFRCDPISEHNRLYWYRQTLGQGPEFLTYFQNEAQLEKSRLLSDRFSAERPKGSFSTLEIQRTEQGDSAMYLCASSSGTSGSYDTQYFGPGTRLTVL.

DNA of the CDR3: TGTGCCAGTAGTAGGGAACTAGCGGGGGGTTTTAGTGAGCAGTTCTTC. Protein product: CASSRELAGGFSEQFF. The genes are TRBV19 and TRBJ2-1, with 12 bases aligning to TRBD2. The CDR3 loop spans 16 amino acids. Germline CDR1 LNHDA, CDR2 SQIVND (reference sequence). Trimming removed 4 bases from V and 9 bases from J; junction bases left unmatched: 10.